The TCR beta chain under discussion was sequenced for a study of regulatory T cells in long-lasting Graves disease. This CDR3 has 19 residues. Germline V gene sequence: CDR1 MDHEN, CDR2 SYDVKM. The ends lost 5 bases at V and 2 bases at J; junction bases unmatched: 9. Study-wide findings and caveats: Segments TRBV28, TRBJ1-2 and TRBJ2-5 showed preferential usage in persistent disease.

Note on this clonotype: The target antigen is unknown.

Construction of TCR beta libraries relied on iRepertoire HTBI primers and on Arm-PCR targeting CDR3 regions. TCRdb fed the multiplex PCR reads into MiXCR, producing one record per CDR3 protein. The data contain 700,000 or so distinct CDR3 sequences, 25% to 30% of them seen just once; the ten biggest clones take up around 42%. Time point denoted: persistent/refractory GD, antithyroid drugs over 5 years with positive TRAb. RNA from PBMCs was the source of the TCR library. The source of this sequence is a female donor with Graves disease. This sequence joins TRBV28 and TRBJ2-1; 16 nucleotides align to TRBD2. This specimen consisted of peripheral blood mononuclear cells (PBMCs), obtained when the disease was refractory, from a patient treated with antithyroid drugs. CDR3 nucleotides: TGTGCCAGCAGTCCGGGACTAGCGGGAGGGCCGCGCGCCTACAATGAGCAGTTCTTC. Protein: CASSPGLAGGPRAYNEQFF.